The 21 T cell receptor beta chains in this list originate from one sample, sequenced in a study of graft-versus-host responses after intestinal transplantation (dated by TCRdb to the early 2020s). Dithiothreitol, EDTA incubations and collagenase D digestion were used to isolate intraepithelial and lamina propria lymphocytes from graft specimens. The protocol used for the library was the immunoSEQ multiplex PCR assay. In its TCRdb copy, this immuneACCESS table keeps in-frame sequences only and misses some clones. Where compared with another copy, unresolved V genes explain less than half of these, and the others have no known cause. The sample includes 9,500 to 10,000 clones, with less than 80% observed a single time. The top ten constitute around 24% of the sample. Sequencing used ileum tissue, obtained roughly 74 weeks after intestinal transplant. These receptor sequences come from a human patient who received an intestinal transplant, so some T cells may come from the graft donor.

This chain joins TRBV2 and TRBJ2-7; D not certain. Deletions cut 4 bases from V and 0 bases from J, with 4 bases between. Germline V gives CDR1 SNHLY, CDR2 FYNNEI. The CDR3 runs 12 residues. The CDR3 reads CASSVYSYEQYF. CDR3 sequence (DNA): TGTGCCAGCAGTGTCTACTCCTACGAGCAGTACTTC. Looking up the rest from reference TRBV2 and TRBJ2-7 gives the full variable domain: EPEVTQTPSHQVTQMGQEVILRCVPISNHLYFYWYRQILGQKVEFLVSFYNNEISEKSEIFDDQFSVERPDGSNFTLKIRSTKLEDSAMYFCASSVYSYEQYFGPGTRLTVT.

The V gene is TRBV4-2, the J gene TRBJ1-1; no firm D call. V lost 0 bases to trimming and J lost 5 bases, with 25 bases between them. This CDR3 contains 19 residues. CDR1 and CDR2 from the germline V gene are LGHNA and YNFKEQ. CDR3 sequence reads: CASSQEFMTLGALWTEAFF. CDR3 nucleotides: TGTGCCAGCAGCCAAGAGTTTATGACTCTTGGAGCCCTGTGGACTGAAGCTTTCTTT.

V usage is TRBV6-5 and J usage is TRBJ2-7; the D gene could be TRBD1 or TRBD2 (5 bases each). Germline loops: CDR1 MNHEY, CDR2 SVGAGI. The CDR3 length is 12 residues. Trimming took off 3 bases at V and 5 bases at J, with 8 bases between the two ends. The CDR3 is CASSYLGDEQYF. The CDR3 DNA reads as TGTGCCAGCAGTTATCTGGGGGACGAGCAGTACTTC.

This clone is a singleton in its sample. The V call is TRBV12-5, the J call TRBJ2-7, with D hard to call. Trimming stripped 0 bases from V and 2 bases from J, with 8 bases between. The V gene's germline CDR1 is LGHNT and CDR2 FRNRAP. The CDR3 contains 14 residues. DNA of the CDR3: TGTGCTAGTGGTTTGGTAGGTCGTACCTACGAGCAGTACTTC. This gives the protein CASGLVGRTYEQYF.

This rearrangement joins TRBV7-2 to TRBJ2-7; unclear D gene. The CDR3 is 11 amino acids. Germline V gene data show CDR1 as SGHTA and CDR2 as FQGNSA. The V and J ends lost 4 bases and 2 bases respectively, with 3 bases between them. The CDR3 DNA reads TGTGCCAGCAGCTCTACCTACGAGCAGTACTTC. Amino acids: CASSSTYEQYF.

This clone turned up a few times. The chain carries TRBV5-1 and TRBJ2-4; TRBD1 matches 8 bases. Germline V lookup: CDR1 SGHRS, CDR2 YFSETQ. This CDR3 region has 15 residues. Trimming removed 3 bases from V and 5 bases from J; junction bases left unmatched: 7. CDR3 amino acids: CASSSQPGGQNIQYF. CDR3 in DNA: TGCGCCAGCAGCTCTCAGCCAGGGGGCCAAAACATTCAGTACTTC.

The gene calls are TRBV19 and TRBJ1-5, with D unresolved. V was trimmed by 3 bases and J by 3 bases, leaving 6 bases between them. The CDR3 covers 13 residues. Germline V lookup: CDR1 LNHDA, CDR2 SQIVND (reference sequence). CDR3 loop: CASSIALNQPQHF. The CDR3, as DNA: TGTGCCAGTAGTATCGCACTCAATCAGCCCCAGCATTTT.

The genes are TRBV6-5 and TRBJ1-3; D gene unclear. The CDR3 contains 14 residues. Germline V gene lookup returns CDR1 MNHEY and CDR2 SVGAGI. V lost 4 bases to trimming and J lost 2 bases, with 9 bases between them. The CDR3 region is CASSSQLAGNTIYF. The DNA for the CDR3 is TGTGCCAGCAGTTCACAATTGGCTGGAAACACCATATATTTT.

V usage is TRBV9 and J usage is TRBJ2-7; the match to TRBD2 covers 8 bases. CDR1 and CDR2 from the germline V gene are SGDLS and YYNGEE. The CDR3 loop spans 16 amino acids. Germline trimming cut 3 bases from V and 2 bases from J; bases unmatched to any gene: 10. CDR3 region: CASSATGTSIAYEQYF. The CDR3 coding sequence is TGTGCCAGCAGCGCCACCGGGACTAGTATCGCCTACGAGCAGTACTTC.

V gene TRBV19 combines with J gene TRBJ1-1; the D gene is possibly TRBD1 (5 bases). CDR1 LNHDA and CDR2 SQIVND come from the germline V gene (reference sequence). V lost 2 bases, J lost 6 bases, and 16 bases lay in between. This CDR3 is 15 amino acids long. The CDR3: CASSISAGRLAEAFF. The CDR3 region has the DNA TGTGCCAGTAGTATATCGGCAGGGAGGCTTGCTGAAGCTTTCTTT.

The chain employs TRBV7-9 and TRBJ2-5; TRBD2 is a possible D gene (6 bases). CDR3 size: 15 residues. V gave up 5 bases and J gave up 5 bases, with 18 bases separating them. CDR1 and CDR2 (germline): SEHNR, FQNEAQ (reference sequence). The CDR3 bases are TGTGCCAGCAGCAGGGACTCCACCGCCGGGGAGACCCAGTACTTC. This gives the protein CASSRDSTAGETQYF.

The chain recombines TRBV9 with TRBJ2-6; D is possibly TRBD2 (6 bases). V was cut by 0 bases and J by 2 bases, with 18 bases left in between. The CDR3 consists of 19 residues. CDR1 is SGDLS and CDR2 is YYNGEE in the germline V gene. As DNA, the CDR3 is TGTGCCAGCAGCGTAGTATCAATCGGCAGGGAGGCTGGGGCCAACGTCCTGACTTTC. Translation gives CASSVVSIGREAGANVLTF.

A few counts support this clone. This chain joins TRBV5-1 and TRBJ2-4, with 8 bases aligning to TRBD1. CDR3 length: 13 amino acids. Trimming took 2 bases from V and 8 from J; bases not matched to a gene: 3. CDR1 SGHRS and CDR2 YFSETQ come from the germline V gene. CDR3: CASSLHRGDIQYF. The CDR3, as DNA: TGCGCCAGCAGCTTACACAGGGGGGACATTCAGTACTTC.

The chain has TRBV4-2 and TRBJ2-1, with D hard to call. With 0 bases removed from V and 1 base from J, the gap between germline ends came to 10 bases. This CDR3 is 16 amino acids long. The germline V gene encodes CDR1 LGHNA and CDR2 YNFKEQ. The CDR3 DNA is TGTGCCAGCAGCCAAGATTCCCGTGGGTCCTACAATGAGCAGTTCTTC. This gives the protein CASSQDSRGSYNEQFF.

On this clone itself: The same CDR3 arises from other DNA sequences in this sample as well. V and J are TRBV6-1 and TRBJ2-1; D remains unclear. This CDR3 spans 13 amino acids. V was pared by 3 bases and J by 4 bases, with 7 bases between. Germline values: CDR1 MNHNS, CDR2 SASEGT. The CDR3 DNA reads TGTGCCAGCAGTGACAGCTCTTACAATGAGCAGTTCTTC. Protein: CASSDSSYNEQFF.

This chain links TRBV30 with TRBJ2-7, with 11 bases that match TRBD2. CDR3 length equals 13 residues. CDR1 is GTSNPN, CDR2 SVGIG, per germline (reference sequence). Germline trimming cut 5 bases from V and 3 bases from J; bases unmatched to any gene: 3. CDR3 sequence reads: CAWGLAGHYEQYF. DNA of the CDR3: TGTGCCTGGGGACTAGCGGGCCACTACGAGCAGTACTTC.

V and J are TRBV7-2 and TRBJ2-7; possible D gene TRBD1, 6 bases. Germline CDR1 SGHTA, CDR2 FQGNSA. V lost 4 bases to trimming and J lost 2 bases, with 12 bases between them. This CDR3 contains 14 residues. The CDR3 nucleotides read TGTGCCAGCAGCTCCGGGACACCGACCTACGAGCAGTACTTC. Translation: CASSSGTPTYEQYF.

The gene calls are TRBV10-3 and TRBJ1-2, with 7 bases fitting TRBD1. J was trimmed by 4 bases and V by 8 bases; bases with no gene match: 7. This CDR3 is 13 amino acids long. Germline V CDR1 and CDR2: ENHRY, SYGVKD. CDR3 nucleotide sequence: TGTGCCATCGGGAACAGGGGAATCTATGGCTACACCTTC. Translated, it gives CAIGNRGIYGYTF.

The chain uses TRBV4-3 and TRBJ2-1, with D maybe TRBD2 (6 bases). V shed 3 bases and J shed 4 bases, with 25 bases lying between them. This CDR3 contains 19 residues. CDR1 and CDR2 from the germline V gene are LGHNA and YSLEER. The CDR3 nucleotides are TGCGCCAGCAGCCAGCATGCCATGCTCTCGGGGGTGGGGTACAATGAGCAGTTCTTC. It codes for CASSQHAMLSGVGYNEQFF.

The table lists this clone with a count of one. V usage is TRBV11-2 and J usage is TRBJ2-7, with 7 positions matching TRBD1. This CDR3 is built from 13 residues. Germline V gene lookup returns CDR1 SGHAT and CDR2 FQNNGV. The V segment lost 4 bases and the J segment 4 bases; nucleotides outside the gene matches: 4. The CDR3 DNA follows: TGTGCCAGCAGCTCCGAGGACAGGTACGAGCAGTACTTC. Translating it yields CASSSEDRYEQYF. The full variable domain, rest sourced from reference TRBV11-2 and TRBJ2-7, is EAGVAQSPRYKIIEKRQSVAFWCNPISGHATLYWYQQILGQGPKLLIQFQNNGVVDDSQLPKDRFSAERLKGVDSTLKIQPAKLEDSAVYLCASSSEDRYEQYFGPGTRLTVT.

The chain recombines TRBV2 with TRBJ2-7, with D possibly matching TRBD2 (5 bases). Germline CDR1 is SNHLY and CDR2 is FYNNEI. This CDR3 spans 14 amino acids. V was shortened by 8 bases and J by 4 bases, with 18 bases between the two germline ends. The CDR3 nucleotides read TGTGCCAGCTTTGATCCGGGGTGGGGATACGAGCAGTACTTC. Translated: CASFDPGWGYEQYF.